The entry that follows covers one T cell receptor (beta chain) sequence. Per the authors' pipeline: Researchers report that nucleated cell counts were estimated from reference gene primer amplification. Sequencing was performed with immunoSEQ multiplex PCR; in TCRdb, only in-frame clones are kept and a portion is missing. The DNA gave D and trimming, while V, J and clone size come from that table. Here the sample spans tens of thousands of clones, approximately 88% being singletons. V gave up 9 bases and J gave up 2 bases, with 16 bases separating them. This CDR3 has 14 amino acids. Germline CDR1 and CDR2: ENHRY and SYGVKD. These data belong to a study of blood T cell repertoires in COVID-19. Study summary: Donors in the United States, Italy and Spain gave samples during acute or convalescent COVID-19. PBMCs, B-cell-depleted T cells, or T cells were the source of the cDNA or gDNA that made up the material.

The Seattle patients joined while their infection was active and were tracked longitudinally afterward. The J gene is TRBJ1-1, the V gene TRBV10-3; tentatively, D is TRBD1 (6 bases). This clonotype was sampled from a middle-aged man with COVID-19, enrolled during active disease. Sequenced material: peripheral blood. This chain's CDR3 is CAIWEGDTNTEAFF. CDR3 in DNA: TGTGCCATTTGGGAGGGGGACACTAACACTGAAGCTTTCTTT.